This T cell receptor beta chain originates from a study of vaccination and CD4 T cells after COVID-19. About the study: A few convalescent patients underwent sampling at day 14 and then at days 161 to 241 post-vaccination, the study reports.

As to time point: late sampling 161 to 241 days after vaccination in three convalescent patients. In its sample, this clonotype was seen a few times. The antigen is not known. The germline V gene has CDR1 LNHNV and CDR2 YYDKDF (reference sequence). This CDR3 has 15 amino acids. Trimming removed 0 bases from V and 6 bases from J, with 14 bases in between. Study-wide results and limits: A median 86.3% of convalescent patients' SARS-CoV-2-reactive clones emerged only after vaccination.

TCRdb recomputed calls from the PCR reads with MiXCR, one row per CDR3 protein. Seen here are approximately 40,000 distinct CDR3 sequences, 35% to 45% observed once, and the top ten hold roughly 5%. The input for sequencing was CD4+ T cells from blood, taken about 7 months after SARS-CoV-2 vaccination. The receptor was isolated from a human donor who had recovered from COVID-19. The rearrangement joins TRBV15 to TRBJ1-1; weak D call: TRBD1 (5 bases). The CDR3 sequence: CATSRDLGVVAEAFF. The CDR3 DNA reads as TGTGCCACCAGCAGAGATCTAGGGGTAGTGGCTGAAGCTTTCTTT.